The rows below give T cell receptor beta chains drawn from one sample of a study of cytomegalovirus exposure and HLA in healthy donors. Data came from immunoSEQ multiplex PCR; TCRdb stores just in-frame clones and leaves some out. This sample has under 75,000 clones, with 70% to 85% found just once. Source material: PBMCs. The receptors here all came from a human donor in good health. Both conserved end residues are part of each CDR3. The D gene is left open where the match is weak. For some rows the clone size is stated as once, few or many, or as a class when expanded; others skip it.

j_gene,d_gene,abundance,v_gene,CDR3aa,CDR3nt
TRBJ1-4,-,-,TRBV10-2,CASSSSENEKLFF,TGCGCCAGCAGTAGCAGCGAAAATGAAAAACTGTTTTTT
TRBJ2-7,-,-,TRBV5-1,CASSPLGGSYEQYF,TGCGCCAGCAGCCCCCTAGGAGGGTCCTACGAGCAGTACTTC
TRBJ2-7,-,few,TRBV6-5,CASSASGEGGDEQYF,TGTGCCAGCAGTGCCTCAGGAGAGGGCGGGGACGAGCAGTACTTC
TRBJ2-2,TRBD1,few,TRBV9,CASSAGQASGELFF,TGTGCCAGCAGCGCCGGACAGGCGTCGGGGGAGCTGTTTTTT
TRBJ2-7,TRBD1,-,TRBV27,CASRRSYETGNEQYF,TGTGCCAGCAGGAGATCTTATGAGACAGGGAACGAGCAGTACTTC
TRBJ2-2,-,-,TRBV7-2,CASSLPGAGGELFF,TGTGCCAGCAGCTTACCAGGGGCGGGCGGGGAGCTGTTTTTT
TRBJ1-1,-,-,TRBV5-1,CASYWDTAEEAFF,TGCGCCAGCTACTGGGACACCGCGGAGGAAGCTTTCTTT
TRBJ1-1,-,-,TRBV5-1,CASSPQTANTEAFF,TGCGCCAGCAGCCCGCAGACAGCTAACACTGAAGCTTTCTTT
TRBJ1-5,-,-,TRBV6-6,CASSYSRGRGQPQHF,TGTGCCAGCAGTTACTCGCGGGGTAGGGGTCAGCCCCAGCATTTT
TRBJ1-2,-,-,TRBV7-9,CASSLMDSNYGYTF,TGTGCCAGCAGCTTAATGGACAGTAACTATGGCTACACCTTC
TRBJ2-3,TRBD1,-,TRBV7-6,CASSFRTGDTDTQYF,TGTGCCAGCAGCTTCAGGACAGGGGACACAGATACGCAGTATTTT
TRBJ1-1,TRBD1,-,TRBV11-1,CASSFRTGGVSPVTEAFF,TGTGCCAGCAGCTTCCGGACAGGGGGCGTATCTCCGGTCACTGAAGCTTTCTTT
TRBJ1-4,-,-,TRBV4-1,CASSHLNRGHLNEKLFF,TGCGCCAGCAGCCATCTCAATCGGGGACACCTTAATGAAAAACTGTTTTTT
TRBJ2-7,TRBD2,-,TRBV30,CAWSTGTSGGQQYF,TGTGCCTGGAGTACCGGGACTAGCGGGGGTCAGCAGTACTTC